This TCR beta chain comes out of a study of a mutant IDH1 vaccine in newly diagnosed glioma. Study summary: With temozolomide cycles, or 4-6 weeks after radiotherapy alone, vaccination was started.

Indicated time point: week 47, end of study. The study gave 300 ug of mutant IDH1 20-mer peptide per vaccine dose, with topical imiquimod. The V gene lost 5 bases and the J gene lost 4 bases, with 10 bases spanning the gap. CDR3 size: 13 residues. CDR1 SGHRS and CDR2 YFSETQ come from the germline V gene. This clone was observed a handful of times. Its target is unknown. The repertoire was sequenced with immunoSEQ multiplex PCR; TCRdb's copy has only in-frame clones and lacks some. In the table there are around 50,000 clones, less than 65% of which are singletons. Study-level results: Pseudoprogression apparently lacked any relation to changes in top peripheral T cell clonotypes. Most patients, 90% to 95%, showed vaccine-induced immune responses.

Sequenced here: peripheral blood mononuclear cells (PBMCs), sampled from a glioma patient whose treatment included an IDH1 peptide vaccine. The sequence was obtained from a man in his forties or fifties with glioma. Some clones in this sample may be carry-over from other donors' samples. The chain carries TRBV5-1 and TRBJ1-5; D might be TRBD1 (6 bases). The CDR3 region has the DNA TGCGCCAGCAGATGGGGGCCTAATCAGCCCCAGCATTTT. Protein: CASRWGPNQPQHF.